This T cell receptor (beta chain) was found in a study of blood T cell repertoires in COVID-19. About the research overall: Researchers got acute and convalescent COVID-19 samples from the United States, Italy and Spain. PBMCs, B-cell-depleted T cells, or T cells provided the cDNA or gDNA that made up the material.

Here immunoSEQ multiplex PCR was the method, and the copy in TCRdb shows in-frame clones only, minus some. This sample has about 330,000 clones; about 82% occur once, and the top ten carry around 1.5%. The TCR sequence derives from a woman between 45 and 60 years old with acute or convalescent COVID-19. The sequenced sample was peripheral blood.

As DNA, the CDR3 is TGTGCCAGCAGTTACTCCCTGGCGGGACGCGGCGAGCAGTACTTC. This gives the protein CASSYSLAGRGEQYF. This chain uses TRBV6-2 or TRBV6-3 with TRBJ2-7; weak D call: TRBD2 (6 bases). Germline assignment: CDR1 MNHEY and CDR2 SVGEGT. Trimming left V 0 bases short and J 6 bases short, with 15 bases between. The CDR3 has 15 amino acids.